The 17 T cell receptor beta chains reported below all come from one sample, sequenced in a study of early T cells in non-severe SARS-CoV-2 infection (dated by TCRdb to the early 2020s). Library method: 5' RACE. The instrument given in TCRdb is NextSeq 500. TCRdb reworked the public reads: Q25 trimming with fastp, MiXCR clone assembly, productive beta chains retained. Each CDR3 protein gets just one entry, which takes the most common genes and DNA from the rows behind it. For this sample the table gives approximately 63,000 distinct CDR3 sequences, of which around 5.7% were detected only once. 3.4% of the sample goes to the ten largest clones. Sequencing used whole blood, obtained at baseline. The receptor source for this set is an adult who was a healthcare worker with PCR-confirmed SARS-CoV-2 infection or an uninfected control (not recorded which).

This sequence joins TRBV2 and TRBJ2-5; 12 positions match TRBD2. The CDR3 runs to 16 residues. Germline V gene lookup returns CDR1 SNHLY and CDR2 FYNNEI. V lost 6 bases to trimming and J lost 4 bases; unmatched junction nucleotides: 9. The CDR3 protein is CASSPLAGGPTETQYF. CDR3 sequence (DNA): TGTGCCAGCAGCCCCCTAGCGGGAGGGCCTACAGAGACCCAGTACTTC.

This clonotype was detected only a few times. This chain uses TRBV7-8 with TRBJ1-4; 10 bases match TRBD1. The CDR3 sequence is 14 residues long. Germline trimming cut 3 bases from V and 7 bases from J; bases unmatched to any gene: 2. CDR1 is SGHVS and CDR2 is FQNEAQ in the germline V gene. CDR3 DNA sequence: TGTGCCAGCAGCTTTGGGACAGGGGCTGAAAAACTGTTTTTT. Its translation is CASSFGTGAEKLFF.

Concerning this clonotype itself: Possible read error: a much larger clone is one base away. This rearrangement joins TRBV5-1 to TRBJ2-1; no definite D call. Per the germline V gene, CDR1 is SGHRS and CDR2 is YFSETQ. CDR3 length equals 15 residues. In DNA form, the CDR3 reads TGCGCCGGCAGCCCAGCGCCGAGCTCCTACAATGAGCAGTTCTTC. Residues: CAGSPAPSSYNEQFF.

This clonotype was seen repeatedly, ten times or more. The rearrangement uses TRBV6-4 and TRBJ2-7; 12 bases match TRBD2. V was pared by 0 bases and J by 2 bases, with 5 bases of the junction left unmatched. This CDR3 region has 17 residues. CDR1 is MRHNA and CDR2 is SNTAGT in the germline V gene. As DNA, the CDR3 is TGTGCCAGCAGTGACTCGACTAGCGGGAGAGGGCCCTACGAGCAGTACTTC. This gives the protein CASSDSTSGRGPYEQYF.

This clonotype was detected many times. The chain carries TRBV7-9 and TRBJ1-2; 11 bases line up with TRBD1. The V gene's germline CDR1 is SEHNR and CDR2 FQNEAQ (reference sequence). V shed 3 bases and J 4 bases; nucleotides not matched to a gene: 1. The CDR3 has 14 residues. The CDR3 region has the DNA TGTGCCAGCAGCTTTGGACAGGGGGCCTATGGCTACACCTTC. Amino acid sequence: CASSFGQGAYGYTF.

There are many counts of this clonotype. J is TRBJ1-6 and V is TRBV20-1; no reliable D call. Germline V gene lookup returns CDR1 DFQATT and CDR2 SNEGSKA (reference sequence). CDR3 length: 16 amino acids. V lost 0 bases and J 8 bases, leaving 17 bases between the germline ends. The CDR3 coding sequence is TGCAGTGCTAGAGATGTACAGACGTTTTCAGATTCACCCCTCCACTTT. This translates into CSARDVQTFSDSPLHF.

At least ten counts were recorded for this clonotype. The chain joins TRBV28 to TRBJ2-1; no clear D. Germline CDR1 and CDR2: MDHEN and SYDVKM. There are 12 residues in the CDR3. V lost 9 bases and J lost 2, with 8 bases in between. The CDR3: CASGPPYNEQFF. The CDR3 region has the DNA TGTGCCAGTGGGCCTCCCTACAATGAGCAGTTCTTC.

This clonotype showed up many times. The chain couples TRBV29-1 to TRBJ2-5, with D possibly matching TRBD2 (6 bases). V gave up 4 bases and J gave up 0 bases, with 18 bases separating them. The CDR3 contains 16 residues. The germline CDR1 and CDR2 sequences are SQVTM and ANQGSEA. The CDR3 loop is CSVADPQRVDQETQYF. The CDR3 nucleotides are TGCAGCGTTGCCGATCCTCAGCGGGTCGACCAAGAGACCCAGTACTTC.

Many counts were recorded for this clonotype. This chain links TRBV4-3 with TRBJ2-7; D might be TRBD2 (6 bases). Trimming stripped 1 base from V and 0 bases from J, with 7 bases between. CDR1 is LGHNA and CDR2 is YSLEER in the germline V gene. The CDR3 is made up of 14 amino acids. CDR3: CASSQGRASYEQYF. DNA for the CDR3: TGCGCCAGCAGCCAAGGGAGGGCCTCCTACGAGCAGTACTTC.

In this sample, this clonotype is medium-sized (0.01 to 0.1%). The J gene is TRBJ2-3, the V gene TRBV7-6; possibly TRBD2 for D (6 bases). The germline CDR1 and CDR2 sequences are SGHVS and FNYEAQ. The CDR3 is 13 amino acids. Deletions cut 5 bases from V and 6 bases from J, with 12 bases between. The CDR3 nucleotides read TGTGCCAGCAGCGAAGGGACTGGTGATACGCAGTATTTT. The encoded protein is CASSEGTGDTQYF.

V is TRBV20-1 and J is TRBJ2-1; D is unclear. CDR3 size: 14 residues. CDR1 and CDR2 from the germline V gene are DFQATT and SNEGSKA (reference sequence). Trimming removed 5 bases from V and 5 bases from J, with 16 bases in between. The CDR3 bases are TGCAGTGCTTGCTCAACGAATCTCCACAATGAGCAGTTCTTC. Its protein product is CSACSTNLHNEQFF.

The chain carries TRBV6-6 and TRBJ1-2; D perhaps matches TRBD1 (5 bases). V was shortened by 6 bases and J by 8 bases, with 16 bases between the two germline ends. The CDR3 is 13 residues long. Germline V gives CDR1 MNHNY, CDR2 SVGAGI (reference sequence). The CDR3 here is CASSPKGYEGYTF. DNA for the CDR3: TGTGCCAGCAGCCCGAAGGGGTACGAAGGCTACACCTTC.

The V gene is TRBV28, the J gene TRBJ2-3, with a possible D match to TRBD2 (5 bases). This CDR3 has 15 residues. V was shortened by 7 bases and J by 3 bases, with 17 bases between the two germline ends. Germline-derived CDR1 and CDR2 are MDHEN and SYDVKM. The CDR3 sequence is CASNPGLPPTDTQYF. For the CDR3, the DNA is TGTGCCAGCAACCCAGGACTGCCACCTACAGATACGCAGTATTTT. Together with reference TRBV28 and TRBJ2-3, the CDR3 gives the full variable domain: DVKVTQSSRYLVKRTGEKVFLECVQDMDHENMFWYRQDPGLGLRLIYFSYDVKMKEKGDIPEGYSVSREKKERFSLILESASTNQTSMYLCASNPGLPPTDTQYFGPGTRLTVL.

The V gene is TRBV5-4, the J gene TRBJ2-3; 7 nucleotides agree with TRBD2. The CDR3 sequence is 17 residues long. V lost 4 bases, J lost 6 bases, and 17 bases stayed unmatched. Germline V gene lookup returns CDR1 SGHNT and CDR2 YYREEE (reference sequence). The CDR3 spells CASSMGGTTQGRDTQYF. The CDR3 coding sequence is TGTGCCAGCAGCATGGGTGGGACTACCCAGGGTAGGGATACGCAGTATTTT.

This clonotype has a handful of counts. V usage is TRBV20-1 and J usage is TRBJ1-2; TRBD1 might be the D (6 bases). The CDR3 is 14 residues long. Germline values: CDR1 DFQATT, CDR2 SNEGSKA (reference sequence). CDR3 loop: CRGKTGRTGYGYTF. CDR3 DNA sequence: TGCAGGGGAAAAACAGGGAGGACGGGCTATGGCTACACCTTC.

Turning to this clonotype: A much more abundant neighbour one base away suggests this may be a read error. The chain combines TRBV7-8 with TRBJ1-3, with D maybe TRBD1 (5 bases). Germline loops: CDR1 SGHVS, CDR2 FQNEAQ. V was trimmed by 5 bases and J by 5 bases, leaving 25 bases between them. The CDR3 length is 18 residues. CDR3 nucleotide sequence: TGTGCCAGCAGCATAAACCGGGCCCTCCTTTCAGGGAGAAACACCATATATTTT. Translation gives CASSINRALLSGRNTIYF.

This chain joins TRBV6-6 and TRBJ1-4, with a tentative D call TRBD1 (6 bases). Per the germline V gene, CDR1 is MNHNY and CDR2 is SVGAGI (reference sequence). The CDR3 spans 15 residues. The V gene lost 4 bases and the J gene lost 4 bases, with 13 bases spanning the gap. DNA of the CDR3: TGTGCCAGCAGTTTCGGACAGTGGAGTAATGAAAAACTGTTTTTT. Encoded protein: CASSFGQWSNEKLFF.